The clone carrying this T cell receptor beta chain has just a few counts. Its antigen remains unidentified. The sample originates from a study of cytomegalovirus exposure and HLA in healthy donors. Study background: A preliminary data release comprised 80 million to 95 million unique TCRs obtained from HLA-typed donors.

Findings and limits, study-wide: Reported performance of the classifier showed diagnosis of cytomegalovirus status with high specificity and sensitivity.

With 6 bases removed from V and 1 base from J, the gap between germline ends came to 12 bases. The germline CDR1 and CDR2 sequences are MGHDK and SYGVNS. The CDR3 is 15 amino acids. Healthy bone marrow donors made up the donors. With 60 Vbeta and 13 Jbeta primers, the PCR was carried out. The data were produced by immunoSEQ multiplex PCR, yet TCRdb's version contains in-frame clones alone and is incomplete. This table has about 130,000 clones, under 80% appearing once. This TCR was sampled from a man aged 40-50 years in good health and CMV-seropositive. Sample: PBMCs. The rearrangement links TRBV25-1 to TRBJ2-2; D is perhaps TRBD2 (6 bases). The CDR3 spells CASRRVGGNTGELFF. The CDR3 DNA reads TGTGCCAGCAGGCGGGTCGGGGGGAACACCGGGGAGCTGTTTTTT.